The rows below give T cell receptor beta chains drawn from one sample of a study of T-cell reconstitution after alpha-beta-depleted transplantation in children. From the PCR reads, TCRdb called clonotypes with MiXCR, one entry per CDR3 protein. The sample consists of under 150,000 distinct CDR3 sequences, about a tenth of them appearing once. Here the sequenced sample was PBMCs, mostly from graft donor cells, taken 180 days after TCRalphabeta/CD19-depleted stem cell transplant. These receptors came from a girl less than two years old who had a stem cell transplant for combined immunodeficiency, so the T cells may come from the graft donor. The CDR3 runs from the conserved cysteine through the conserved F or W. Each record gives: D gene, clone size, J gene, V gene, CDR3 protein, CDR3 DNA. D genes are given only for firm matches. The size entry is marked missing in some rows and otherwise reads once, few, many or a size class.

D gene: -
clone size: -
J gene: TRBJ2-7
V gene: TRBV6-2/TRBV6-3
CDR3 protein: CASSYRVSPSYEQYF
CDR3 DNA: TGTGCCAGCAGTTACCGGGTCTCCCCCTCCTACGAGCAGTACTTC

D gene: TRBD1
clone size: -
J gene: TRBJ2-3
V gene: TRBV20-1
CDR3 protein: CSAVTGVGDTQYF
CDR3 DNA: TGCAGTGCTGTAACAGGGGTAGGGGATACGCAGTATTTT

D gene: -
clone size: few
J gene: TRBJ1-4
V gene: TRBV28
CDR3 protein: CASSSLRGADATNEKLFF
CDR3 DNA: TGTGCCAGCAGTTCCTTGAGGGGGGCGGATGCAACTAATGAAAAACTGTTTTTT

D gene: TRBD2
clone size: few
J gene: TRBJ2-5
V gene: TRBV20-1
CDR3 protein: CSATSSGGPDQETQYF
CDR3 DNA: TGCAGTGCGACCTCTAGCGGGGGGCCCGACCAAGAGACCCAGTACTTC

D gene: -
clone size: -
J gene: TRBJ2-6
V gene: TRBV27
CDR3 protein: CASSADRPGANVLTF
CDR3 DNA: TGTGCCAGCAGTGCCGACAGGCCTGGGGCCAACGTCCTGACTTTC

D gene: -
clone size: -
J gene: TRBJ1-4
V gene: TRBV10-3
CDR3 protein: CAISRMEGEKLFF
CDR3 DNA: TGTGCCATCAGCAGGATGGAGGGTGAAAAACTGTTTTTT

D gene: -
clone size: many
J gene: TRBJ2-5
V gene: TRBV29-1
CDR3 protein: CSVGTVLQETQYF
CDR3 DNA: TGCAGCGTTGGGACAGTCCTCCAAGAGACCCAGTACTTC

D gene: -
clone size: -
J gene: TRBJ1-2
V gene: TRBV5-1
CDR3 protein: CASSLVSGYAFYGYTF
CDR3 DNA: TGCGCCAGCAGCTTGGTGTCCGGATACGCGTTCTATGGCTACACCTTC

D gene: -
clone size: -
J gene: TRBJ1-6
V gene: TRBV6-5
CDR3 protein: CASSYWNNSPLHF
CDR3 DNA: TGTGCCAGCAGTTACTGGAATAATTCACCCCTCCACTTT

D gene: -
clone size: few
J gene: TRBJ1-1
V gene: TRBV14
CDR3 protein: CASSRREVGARNTEAFF
CDR3 DNA: TGTGCCAGCAGCAGACGGGAGGTTGGGGCCCGGAACACTGAAGCTTTCTTT

D gene: TRBD1
clone size: -
J gene: TRBJ2-1
V gene: TRBV7-9
CDR3 protein: CASSSKAPGQGWNEQFF
CDR3 DNA: TGTGCCAGCAGCTCGAAGGCCCCGGGACAGGGTTGGAATGAGCAGTTCTTC

D gene: -
clone size: -
J gene: TRBJ2-1
V gene: TRBV7-2
CDR3 protein: CASSLGLAASYNEQFF
CDR3 DNA: TGTGCCAGCAGCTTAGGGCTGGCCGCGTCCTACAATGAGCAGTTCTTC

D gene: TRBD1
clone size: -
J gene: TRBJ2-7
V gene: TRBV3-1
CDR3 protein: CASSQEDRGRSYEQYF
CDR3 DNA: TGTGCCAGCAGCCAAGAGGACAGGGGGCGTTCCTACGAGCAGTACTTC

D gene: TRBD2
clone size: few
J gene: TRBJ2-5
V gene: TRBV12-3/TRBV12-4
CDR3 protein: CASSPTSARETQYF
CDR3 DNA: TGTGCCAGCAGTCCAACTAGCGCCAGAGAGACCCAGTACTTC

D gene: -
clone size: -
J gene: TRBJ2-2
V gene: TRBV6-5
CDR3 protein: CASSWTATNTGELFF
CDR3 DNA: TGTGCCAGCAGTTGGACAGCAACGAACACCGGGGAGCTGTTTTTT

D gene: TRBD1
clone size: few
J gene: TRBJ2-5
V gene: TRBV24-1
CDR3 protein: CATRDRIQETQYF
CDR3 DNA: TGTGCCACCAGGGACAGGATCCAAGAGACCCAGTACTTC

D gene: -
clone size: -
J gene: TRBJ1-1
V gene: TRBV27
CDR3 protein: CASSPADRFLNEAFF
CDR3 DNA: TGTGCCAGCAGTCCGGCAGACAGATTCCTGAACGAAGCTTTCTTT

D gene: TRBD2
clone size: many
J gene: TRBJ2-6
V gene: TRBV7-8
CDR3 protein: CASSLGRWAGESGANVLTF
CDR3 DNA: TGTGCCAGCAGCTTAGGGAGGTGGGCGGGGGAGTCAGGGGCCAACGTCCTGACTTTC

D gene: TRBD1
clone size: -
J gene: TRBJ2-2
V gene: TRBV4-3
CDR3 protein: CASSQDSGQGLPNTGELFF
CDR3 DNA: TGCGCCAGCAGCCAAGACTCGGGACAGGGTTTGCCGAACACCGGGGAGCTGTTTTTT

D gene: -
clone size: -
J gene: TRBJ1-1
V gene: TRBV29-1
CDR3 protein: CSVEKLMNTEAFF
CDR3 DNA: TGCAGCGTTGAAAAACTGATGAACACTGAAGCTTTCTTT